This record looks at one T cell receptor (beta chain) sequence and its context. Antigen specificity is unknown. Amplification used 60 Vbeta primers and 13 Jbeta primers. This table comes from immunoSEQ multiplex PCR, and its TCRdb copy is limited to in-frame clones, with some not included. The sample lists under 200,000 clones, around 79% seen once, with roughly 7% in the top ten. The ends lost 4 bases at V and 4 bases at J; junction bases unmatched: 5. This CDR3 is built from 14 residues. Germline V gene sequence: CDR1 MNHEY, CDR2 SVGAGI. These data are taken from a study of cytomegalovirus exposure and HLA in healthy donors. Whole-study results and caveats: In a later analysis, across HLA loci, associated TCR counts were highest for DRB1, lowest for HLA-C. The sole available immune exposure information was CMV serostatus. Rarity characterized most TCR sequences, yet some public TCRs appeared in many donors. Most of the TCR beta V segments (in an earlier analysis) were productive either about 87% or about 30% of the time.

The clonotype was recovered from a male donor in good health and CMV-seropositive. The V and J genes are TRBV6-5 and TRBJ1-1, with 8 positions matching TRBD1. Sequencing was performed on PBMCs. The CDR3: CASSSTGVRTEAFF. The CDR3 region has the DNA TGTGCCAGCAGTTCGACAGGGGTACGCACTGAAGCTTTCTTT.